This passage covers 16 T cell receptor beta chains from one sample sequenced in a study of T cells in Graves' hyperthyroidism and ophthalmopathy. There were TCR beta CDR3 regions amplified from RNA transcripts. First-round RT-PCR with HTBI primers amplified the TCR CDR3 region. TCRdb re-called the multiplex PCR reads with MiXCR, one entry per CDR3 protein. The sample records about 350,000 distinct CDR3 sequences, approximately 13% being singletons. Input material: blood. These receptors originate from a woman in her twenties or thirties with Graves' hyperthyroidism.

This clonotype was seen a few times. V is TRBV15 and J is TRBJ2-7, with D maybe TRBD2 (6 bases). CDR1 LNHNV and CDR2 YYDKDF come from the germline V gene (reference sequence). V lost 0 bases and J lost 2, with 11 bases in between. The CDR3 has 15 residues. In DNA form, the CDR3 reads TGTGCCACCAGCAGAGATAGGGAGGTCACCTACGAGCAGTACTTC. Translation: CATSRDREVTYEQYF.

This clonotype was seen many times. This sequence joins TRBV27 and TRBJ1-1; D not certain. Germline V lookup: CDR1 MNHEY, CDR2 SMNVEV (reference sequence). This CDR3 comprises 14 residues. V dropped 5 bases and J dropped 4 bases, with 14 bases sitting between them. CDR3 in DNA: TGTGCCAGCAGTGCCCGAATGGACGGCACTGAAGCTTTCTTT. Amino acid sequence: CASSARMDGTEAFF.

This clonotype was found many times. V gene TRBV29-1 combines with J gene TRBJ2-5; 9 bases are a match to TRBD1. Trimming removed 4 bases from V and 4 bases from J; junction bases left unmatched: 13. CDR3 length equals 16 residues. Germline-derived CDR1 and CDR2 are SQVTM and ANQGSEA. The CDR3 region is CSVAPTGGAGRETQYF. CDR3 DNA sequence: TGCAGCGTTGCTCCTACAGGGGGCGCGGGCCGAGAGACCCAGTACTTC.

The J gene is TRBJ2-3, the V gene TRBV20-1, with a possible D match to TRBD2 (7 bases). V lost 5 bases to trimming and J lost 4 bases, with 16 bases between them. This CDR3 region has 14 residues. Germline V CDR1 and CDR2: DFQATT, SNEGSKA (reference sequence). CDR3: CSAEAGEGADTQYF. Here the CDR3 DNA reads TGCAGTGCTGAGGCGGGGGAGGGGGCAGATACGCAGTATTTT.

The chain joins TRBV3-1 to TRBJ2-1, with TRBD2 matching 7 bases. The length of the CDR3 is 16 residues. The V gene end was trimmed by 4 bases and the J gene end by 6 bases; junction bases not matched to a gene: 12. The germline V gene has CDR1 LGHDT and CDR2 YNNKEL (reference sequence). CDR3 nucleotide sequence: TGTGCCAGCAGCCCAAACCTCGGGACTACCCGCAATGAGCAGTTCTTC. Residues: CASSPNLGTTRNEQFF.

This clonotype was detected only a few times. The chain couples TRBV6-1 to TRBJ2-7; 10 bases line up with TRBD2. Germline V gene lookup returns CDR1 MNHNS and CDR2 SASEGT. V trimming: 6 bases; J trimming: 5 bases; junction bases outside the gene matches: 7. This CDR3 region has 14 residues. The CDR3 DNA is TGTGCCAGCAGGCCCCCTAGCGGGAGCCACGAGCAGTACTTC. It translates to CASRPPSGSHEQYF.

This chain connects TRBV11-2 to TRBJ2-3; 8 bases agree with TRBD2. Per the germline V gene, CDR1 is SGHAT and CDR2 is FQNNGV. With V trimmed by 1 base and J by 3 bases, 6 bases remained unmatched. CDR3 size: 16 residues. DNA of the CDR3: TGTGCCAGCAGCTTAGGAGCGGGAGTGGTAACAGATACGCAGTATTTT. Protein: CASSLGAGVVTDTQYF.

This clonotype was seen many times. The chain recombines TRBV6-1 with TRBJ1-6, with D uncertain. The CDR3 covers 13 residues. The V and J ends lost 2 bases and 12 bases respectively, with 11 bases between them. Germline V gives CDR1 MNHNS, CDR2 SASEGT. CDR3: CASSESPPGPLHF. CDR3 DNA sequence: TGTGCCAGCAGTGAAAGTCCCCCAGGACCCCTCCACTTT.

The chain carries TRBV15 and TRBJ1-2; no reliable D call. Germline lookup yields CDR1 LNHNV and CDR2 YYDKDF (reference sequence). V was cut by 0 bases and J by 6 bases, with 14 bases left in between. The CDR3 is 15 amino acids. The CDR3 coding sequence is TGTGCCACCAGCAGAGAGAGGGAGCCCTTCGATGGCTACACCTTC. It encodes CATSREREPFDGYTF.

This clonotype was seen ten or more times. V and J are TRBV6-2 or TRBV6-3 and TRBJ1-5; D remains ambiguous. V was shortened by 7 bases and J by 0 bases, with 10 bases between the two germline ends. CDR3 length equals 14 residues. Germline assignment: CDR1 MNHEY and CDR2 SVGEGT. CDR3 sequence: CASTQTPSNQPQHF. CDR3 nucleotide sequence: TGTGCCAGCACCCAGACCCCTAGCAATCAGCCCCAGCATTTT.

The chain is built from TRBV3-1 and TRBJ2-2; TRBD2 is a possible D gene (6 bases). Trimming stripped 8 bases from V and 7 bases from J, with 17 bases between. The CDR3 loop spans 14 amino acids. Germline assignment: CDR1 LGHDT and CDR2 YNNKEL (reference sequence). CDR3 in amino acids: CASSSGLMNGELFF. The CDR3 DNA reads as TGTGCCAGCTCCTCGGGACTCATGAACGGGGAGCTGTTTTTT. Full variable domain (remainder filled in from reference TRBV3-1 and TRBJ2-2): DTAVSQTPKYLVTQMGNDKSIKCEQNLGHDTMYWYKQDSKKFLKIMFSYNNKELIINETVPNRFSPKSPDKAHLNLHINSLELGDSAVYFCASSSGLMNGELFFGEGSRLTVL.

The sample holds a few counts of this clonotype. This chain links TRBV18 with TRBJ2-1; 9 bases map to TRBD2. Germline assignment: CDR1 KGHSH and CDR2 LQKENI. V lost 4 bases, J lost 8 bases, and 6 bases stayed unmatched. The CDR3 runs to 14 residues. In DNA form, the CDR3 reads TGTGCCAGCTCACTTAGCGGGAGTCTGGATGAGCAGTTCTTC. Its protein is CASSLSGSLDEQFF.

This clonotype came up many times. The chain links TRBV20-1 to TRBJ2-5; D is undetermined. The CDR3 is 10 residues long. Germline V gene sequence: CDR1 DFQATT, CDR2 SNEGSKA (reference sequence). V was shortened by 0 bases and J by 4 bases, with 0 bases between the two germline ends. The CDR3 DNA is TGCAGTGCTAGAGAAGAGACCCAGTACTTC. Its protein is CSAREETQYF.

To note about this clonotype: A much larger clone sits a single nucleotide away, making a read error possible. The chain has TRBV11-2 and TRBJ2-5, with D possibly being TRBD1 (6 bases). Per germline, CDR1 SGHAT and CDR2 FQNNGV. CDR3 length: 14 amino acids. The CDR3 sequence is CTSSTGWVQETQYF. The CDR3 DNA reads TGTACCAGCAGTACAGGGTGGGTCCAAGAGACCCAGTACTTC. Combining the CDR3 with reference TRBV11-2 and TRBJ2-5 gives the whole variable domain EAGVAQSPRYKIIEKRQSVAFWCNPISGHATLYWYQQILGQGPKLLIQFQNNGVVDDSQLPKDRFSAERLKGVDSTLKIQPAKLEDSAVYLCTSSTGWVQETQYFGPGTRLLVL.

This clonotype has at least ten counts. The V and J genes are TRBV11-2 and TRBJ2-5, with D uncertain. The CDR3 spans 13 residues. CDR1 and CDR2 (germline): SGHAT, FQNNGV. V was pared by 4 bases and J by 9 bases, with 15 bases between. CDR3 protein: CASSSRTDWAQYF. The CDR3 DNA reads TGTGCCAGCAGCTCCCGGACCGATTGGGCCCAGTACTTC.

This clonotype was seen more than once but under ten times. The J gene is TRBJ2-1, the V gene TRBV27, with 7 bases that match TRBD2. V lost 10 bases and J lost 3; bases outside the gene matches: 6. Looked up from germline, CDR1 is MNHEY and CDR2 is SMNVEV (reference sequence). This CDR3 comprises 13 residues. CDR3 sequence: CAIGGRDYNEQFF. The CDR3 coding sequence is TGTGCCATCGGAGGGAGGGACTACAATGAGCAGTTCTTC.